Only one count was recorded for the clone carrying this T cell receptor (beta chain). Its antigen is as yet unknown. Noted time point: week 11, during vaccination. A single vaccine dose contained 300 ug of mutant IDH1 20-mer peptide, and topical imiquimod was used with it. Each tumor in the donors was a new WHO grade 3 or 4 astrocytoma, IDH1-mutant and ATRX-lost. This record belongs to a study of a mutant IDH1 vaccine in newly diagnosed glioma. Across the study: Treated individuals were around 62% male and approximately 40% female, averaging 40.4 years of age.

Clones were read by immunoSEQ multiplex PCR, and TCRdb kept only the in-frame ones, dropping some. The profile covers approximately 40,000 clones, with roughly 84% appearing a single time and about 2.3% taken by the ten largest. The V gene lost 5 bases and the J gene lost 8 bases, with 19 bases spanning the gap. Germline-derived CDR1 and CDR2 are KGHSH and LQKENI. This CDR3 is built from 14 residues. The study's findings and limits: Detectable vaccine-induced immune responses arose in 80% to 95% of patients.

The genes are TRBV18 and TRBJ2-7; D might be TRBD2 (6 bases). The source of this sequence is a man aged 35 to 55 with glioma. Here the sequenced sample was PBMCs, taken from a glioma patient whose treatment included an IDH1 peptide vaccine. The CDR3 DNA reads TGTGCCAGCTCAGGGGGGTCCTCCGTTTTCAAGCAGTACTTC. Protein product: CASSGGSSVFKQYF.